This T cell receptor beta chain is from a study of T cells in localized non-small cell lung cancer. Points from the study as a whole: Adjacent uninvolved lung tissue had the highest T cell clonality, exceeding tumor.

As concerns this clone: The target antigen is unknown.

Profiled with immunoSEQ multiplex PCR; TCRdb holds only in-frame clones, not every one. Among just under 30,000 clones listed, about 88% were seen once. The CDR3 loop spans 13 amino acids. Germline CDR1 and CDR2: LNHDA and SQIVND (reference sequence). V trimming: 10 bases; J trimming: 5 bases; junction bases outside the gene matches: 4. The chain uses TRBV19 and TRBJ2-2; TRBD1 matches 10 bases. The sequence was obtained from a woman aged 35 to 70 with stage I lung adenocarcinoma. Sequenced here: peripheral blood, sampled before any cancer treatment. The CDR3, as DNA: TGTGCCACTCGACAGGGGGCAACCGGGGAGCTGTTTTTT. Amino acid sequence: CATRQGATGELFF.